This T cell receptor (beta chain) was identified during a study of blood T cell repertoires in COVID-19. About the research overall: Collection of acute and convalescent COVID-19 samples took place in the United States, Italy and Spain.

Original handling: Researchers report that nucleated cell counts were estimated from reference gene primer amplification. This table comes from immunoSEQ multiplex PCR, and its TCRdb copy is limited to in-frame clones, with some not included. V, J and clone size derive from that table, while D and trimming were established from the DNA sequence. This sample carries about 120,000 clones, more than 65% of them seen once, and the ten largest clones take roughly 3.8%. The clonotype was recovered from a woman aged 80 or older with acute or convalescent COVID-19. Input material: peripheral blood.

CDR3 protein: CAWSIGRNRYGYTF. The DNA for the CDR3 is TGTGCCTGGAGTATAGGGAGGAATCGCTATGGCTACACCTTC. The rearrangement joins TRBV30 to TRBJ1-2; the D is unclear. Trimming removed 2 bases at V and 4 bases at J, with 14 bases between. The CDR3 consists of 14 residues. Germline CDR1 and CDR2: GTSNPN and SVGIG (reference sequence).